The clone carrying this TCR beta chain was counted at least ten times. Its antigen is still unknown. This specimen belongs to a study of identical twins. General study results and limits: Where out-of-frame alpha sequences were twin-shared, they showed excess low generation probability.

TCRdb passed the 5' RACE reads through MiXCR, listing each CDR3 protein once. The repertoire holds roughly 570,000 distinct CDR3 sequences, roughly 9.5% seen once, with around 3% in the top ten. This sample also belongs to another study, concerning yellow fever vaccine responses in identical twins.

The origin of this receptor is a woman between 18 and 30 years old in good health. Sequences were obtained from PBMCs.

CDR3: CATSRAGVSSYEQYF. DNA of the CDR3: TGTGCCACCAGCAGAGCGGGGGTGAGCTCCTACGAGCAGTACTTC. The rearrangement joins TRBV15 to TRBJ2-7; a possible D gene is TRBD2 (6 bases). Germline CDR1 is LNHNV and CDR2 is YYDKDF (reference sequence). The CDR3 sequence is 15 residues long. V was cut by 1 base and J by 0 bases, with 10 bases left in between.